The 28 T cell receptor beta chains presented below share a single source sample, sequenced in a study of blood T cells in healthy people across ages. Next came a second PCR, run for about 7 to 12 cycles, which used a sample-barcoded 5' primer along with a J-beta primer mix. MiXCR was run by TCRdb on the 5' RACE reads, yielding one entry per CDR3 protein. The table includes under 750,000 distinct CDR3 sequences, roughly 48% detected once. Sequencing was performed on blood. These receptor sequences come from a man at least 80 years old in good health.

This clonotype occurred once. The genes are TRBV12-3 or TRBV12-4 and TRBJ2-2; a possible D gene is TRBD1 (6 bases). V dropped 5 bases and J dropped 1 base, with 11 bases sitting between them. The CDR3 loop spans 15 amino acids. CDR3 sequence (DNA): TGTGCCAGCAGTCCCCGGGGACAGAACACCGGGGAGCTGTTTTTT. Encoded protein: CASSPRGQNTGELFF.

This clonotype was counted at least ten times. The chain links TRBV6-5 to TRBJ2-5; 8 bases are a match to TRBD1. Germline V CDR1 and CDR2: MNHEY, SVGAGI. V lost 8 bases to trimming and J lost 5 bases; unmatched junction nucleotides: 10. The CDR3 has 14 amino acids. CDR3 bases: TGTGCCAGCCGAACAGGGGGTCTAGGGGAGACCCAGTACTTC. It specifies CASRTGGLGETQYF.

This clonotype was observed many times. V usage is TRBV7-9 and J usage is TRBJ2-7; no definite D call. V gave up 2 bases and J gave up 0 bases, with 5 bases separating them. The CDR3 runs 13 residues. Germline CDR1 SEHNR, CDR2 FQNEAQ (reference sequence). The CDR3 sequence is CASSLTSSYEQYF. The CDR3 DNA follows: TGTGCCAGCAGCTTAACGAGCTCCTACGAGCAGTACTTC.

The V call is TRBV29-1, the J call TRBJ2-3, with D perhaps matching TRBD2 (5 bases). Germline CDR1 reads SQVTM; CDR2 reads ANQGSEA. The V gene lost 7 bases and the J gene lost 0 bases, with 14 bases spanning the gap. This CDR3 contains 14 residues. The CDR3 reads CSARPGSSTDTQYF. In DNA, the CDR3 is TGCAGCGCCCGACCGGGATCGAGCACAGATACGCAGTATTTT.

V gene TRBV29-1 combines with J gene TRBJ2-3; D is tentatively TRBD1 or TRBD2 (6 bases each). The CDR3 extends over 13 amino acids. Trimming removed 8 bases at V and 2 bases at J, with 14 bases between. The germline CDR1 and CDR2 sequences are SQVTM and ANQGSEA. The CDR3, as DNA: TGCAGCCTGACCGGGGGCCCCACAGATACGCAGTATTTT. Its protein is CSLTGGPTDTQYF.

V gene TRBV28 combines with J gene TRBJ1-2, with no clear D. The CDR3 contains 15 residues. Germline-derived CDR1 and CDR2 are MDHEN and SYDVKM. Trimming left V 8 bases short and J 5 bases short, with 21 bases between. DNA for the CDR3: TGTGCCAGCGTCCCCACGGAGACAAGTGGGTATGGCTACACCTTC. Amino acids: CASVPTETSGYGYTF.

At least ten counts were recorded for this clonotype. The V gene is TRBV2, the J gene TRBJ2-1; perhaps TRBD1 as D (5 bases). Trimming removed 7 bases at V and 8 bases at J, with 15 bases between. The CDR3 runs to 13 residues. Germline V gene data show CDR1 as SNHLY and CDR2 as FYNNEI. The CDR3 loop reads CASKDSHSHEQFF. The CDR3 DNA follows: TGTGCCAGCAAAGACAGTCATTCGCATGAGCAGTTCTTC.

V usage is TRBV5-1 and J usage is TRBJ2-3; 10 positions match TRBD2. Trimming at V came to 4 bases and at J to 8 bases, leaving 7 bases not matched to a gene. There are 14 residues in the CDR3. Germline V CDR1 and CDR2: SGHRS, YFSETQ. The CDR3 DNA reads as TGCGCCAGCAGCCTGGGACTAGCGATCGGTACGCAGTATTTT. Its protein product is CASSLGLAIGTQYF.

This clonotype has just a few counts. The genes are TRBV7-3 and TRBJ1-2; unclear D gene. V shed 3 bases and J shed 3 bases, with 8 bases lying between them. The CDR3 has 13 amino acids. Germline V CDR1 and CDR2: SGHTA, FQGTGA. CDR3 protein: CASSFGPDYGYTF. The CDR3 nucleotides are TGTGCCAGCAGCTTCGGGCCAGACTATGGCTACACCTTC.

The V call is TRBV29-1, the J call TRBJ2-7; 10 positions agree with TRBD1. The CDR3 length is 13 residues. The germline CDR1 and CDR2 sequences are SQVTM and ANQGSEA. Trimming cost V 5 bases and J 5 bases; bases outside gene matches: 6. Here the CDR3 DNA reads TGCAGCGTTCAGGGACAGGGGCTCGACGAGCAGTACTTC. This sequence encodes CSVQGQGLDEQYF.

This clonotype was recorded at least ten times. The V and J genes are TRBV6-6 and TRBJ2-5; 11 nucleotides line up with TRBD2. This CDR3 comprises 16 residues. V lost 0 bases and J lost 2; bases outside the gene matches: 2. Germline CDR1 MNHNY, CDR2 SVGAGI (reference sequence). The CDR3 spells CASSYSASGGQETQYF. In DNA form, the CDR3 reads TGTGCCAGCAGTTACTCGGCTAGCGGGGGGCAAGAGACCCAGTACTTC.

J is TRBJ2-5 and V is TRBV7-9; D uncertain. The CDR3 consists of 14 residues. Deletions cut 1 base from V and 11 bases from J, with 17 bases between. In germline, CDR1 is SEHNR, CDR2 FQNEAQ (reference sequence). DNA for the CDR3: TGTGCCAGCAGCTTAGATCCCCCGCGTGTCGGGCAGTACTTC. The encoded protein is CASSLDPPRVGQYF.

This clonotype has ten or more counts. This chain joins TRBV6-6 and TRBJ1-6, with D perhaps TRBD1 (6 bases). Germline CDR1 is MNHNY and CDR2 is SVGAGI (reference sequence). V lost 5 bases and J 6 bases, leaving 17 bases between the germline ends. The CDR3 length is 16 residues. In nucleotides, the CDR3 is TGTGCCAGCAGTACCGAACCAGGGGCGATTAATTCACCCCTCCACTTT. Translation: CASSTEPGAINSPLHF.

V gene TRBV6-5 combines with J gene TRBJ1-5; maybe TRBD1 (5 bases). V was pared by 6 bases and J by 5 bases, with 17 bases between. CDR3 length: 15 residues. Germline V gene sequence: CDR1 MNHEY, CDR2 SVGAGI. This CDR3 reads CASRGGTAGDQPQHF. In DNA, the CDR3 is TGTGCCAGCAGAGGCGGGACGGCGGGGGATCAGCCCCAGCATTTT.

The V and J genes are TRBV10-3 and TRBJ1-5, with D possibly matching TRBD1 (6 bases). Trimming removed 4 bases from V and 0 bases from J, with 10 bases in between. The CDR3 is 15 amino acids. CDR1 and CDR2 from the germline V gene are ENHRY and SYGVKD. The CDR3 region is CAISANRDSNQPQHF. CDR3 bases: TGTGCCATCAGTGCAAACAGGGATAGCAATCAGCCCCAGCATTTT.

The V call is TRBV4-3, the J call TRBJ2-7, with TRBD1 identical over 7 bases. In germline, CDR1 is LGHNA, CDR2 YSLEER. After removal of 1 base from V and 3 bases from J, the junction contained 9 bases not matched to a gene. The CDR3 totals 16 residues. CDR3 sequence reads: CASSQGRAGGIYEQYF. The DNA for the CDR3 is TGCGCCAGCAGCCAAGGTCGCGCAGGGGGAATCTACGAGCAGTACTTC.

CDR3 loop: CASSVGRNSQETQYF. DNA of the CDR3: TGTGCCAGCAGCGTAGGAAGAAACAGCCAAGAGACCCAGTACTTC. This chain connects TRBV9 to TRBJ2-5; D is unresolved. Germline V gives CDR1 SGDLS, CDR2 YYNGEE. The CDR3 length is 15 residues. The V gene lost 0 bases and the J gene lost 1 base, with 10 bases spanning the gap.

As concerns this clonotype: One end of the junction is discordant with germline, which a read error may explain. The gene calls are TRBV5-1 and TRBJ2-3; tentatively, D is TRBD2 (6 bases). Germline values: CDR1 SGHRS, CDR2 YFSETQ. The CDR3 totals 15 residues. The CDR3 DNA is TGCGCCAGCAGCCCCCAGGAGGGGTCGGCAGATGCGCAGTATTTT. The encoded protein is CASSPQEGSADAQYF.

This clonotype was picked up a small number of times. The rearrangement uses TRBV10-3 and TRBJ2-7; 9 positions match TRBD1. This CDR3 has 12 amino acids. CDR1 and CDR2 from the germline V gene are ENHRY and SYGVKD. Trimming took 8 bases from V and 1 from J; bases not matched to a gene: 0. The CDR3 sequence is CAIGQGSYEQYF. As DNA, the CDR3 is TGTGCCATCGGACAGGGGTCCTACGAGCAGTACTTC.

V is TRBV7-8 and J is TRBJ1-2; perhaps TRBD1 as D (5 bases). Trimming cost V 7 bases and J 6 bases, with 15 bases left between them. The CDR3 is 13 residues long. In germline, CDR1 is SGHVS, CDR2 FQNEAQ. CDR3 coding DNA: TGTGCCAGCACCCGCGGCCAGACAGATGGCTACACCTTC. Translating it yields CASTRGQTDGYTF.

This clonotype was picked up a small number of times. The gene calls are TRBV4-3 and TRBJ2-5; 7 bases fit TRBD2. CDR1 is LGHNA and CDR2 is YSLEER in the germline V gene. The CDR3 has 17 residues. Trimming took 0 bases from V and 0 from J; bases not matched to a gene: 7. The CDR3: CASSQDPSGAYQETQYF. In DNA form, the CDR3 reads TGCGCCAGCAGCCAAGATCCCAGCGGGGCGTACCAAGAGACCCAGTACTTC.

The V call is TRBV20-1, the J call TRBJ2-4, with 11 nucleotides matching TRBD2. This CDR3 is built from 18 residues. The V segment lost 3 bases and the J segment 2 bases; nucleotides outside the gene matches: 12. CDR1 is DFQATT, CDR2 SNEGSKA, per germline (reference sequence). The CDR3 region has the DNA TGCAGTGCTAGCGGACCCATAGCGGGAGGGCTCTCCAAAAACATTCAGTACTTC. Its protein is CSASGPIAGGLSKNIQYF.

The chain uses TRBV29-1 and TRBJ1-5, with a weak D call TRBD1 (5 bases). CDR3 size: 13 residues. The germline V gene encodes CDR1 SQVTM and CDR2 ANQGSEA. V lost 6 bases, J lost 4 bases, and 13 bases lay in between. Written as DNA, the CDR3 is TGCAGCGTCTATCCCGGGGGAAATCAGCCCCAGCATTTT. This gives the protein CSVYPGGNQPQHF.

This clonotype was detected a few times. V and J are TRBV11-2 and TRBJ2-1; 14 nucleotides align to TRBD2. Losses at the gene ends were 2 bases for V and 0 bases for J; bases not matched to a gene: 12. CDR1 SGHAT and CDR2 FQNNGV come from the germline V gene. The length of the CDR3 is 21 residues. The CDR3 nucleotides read TGTGCCAGCAGCTTAAAGGCCGGGACTAGCGGGGGCCGAAGCTCCTACAATGAGCAGTTCTTC. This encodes CASSLKAGTSGGRSSYNEQFF.

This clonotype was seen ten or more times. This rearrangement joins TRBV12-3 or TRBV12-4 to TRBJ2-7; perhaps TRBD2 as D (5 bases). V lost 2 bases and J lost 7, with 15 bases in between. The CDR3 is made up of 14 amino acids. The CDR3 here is CASSLFGTSGEQYF. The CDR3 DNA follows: TGTGCCAGCAGTTTATTCGGAACCTCGGGGGAGCAGTACTTC.

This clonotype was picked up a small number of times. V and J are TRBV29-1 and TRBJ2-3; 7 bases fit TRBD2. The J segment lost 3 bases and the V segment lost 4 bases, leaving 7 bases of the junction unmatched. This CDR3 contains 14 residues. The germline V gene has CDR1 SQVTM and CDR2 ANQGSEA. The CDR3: CSVALGGYTDTQYF. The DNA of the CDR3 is TGCAGCGTTGCACTGGGGGGGTATACAGATACGCAGTATTTT.

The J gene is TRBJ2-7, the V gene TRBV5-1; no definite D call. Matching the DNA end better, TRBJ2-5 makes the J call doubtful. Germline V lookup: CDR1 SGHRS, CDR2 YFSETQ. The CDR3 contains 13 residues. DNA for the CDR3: TGCGCCAGCAGCTTCCAAGCAGAAGAGACCCAGTACTTC. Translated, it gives CASSFQAEETQYF.

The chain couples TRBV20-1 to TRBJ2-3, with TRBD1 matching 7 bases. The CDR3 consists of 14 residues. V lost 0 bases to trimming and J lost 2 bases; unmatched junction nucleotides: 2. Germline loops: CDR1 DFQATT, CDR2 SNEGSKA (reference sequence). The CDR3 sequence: CSARDRGNTDTQYF. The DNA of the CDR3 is TGCAGTGCTAGAGACAGGGGGAACACAGATACGCAGTATTTT.